The source of this T cell receptor (beta chain) is a study of radiation and T cells in renal cell carcinoma (dated by TCRdb to about 2020). At the level of the whole study: The samples were obtained from a clinical trial, where primary renal cell carcinomas were treated with 15 Gy stereotactic body radiation therapy and then removed by nephrectomy 4 weeks afterward. A total of 4 million to 5 million unique CDR3 nucleotide sequences, encoding around 2.7 million unique CDR3 amino acid sequences, were found across all 50 or so samples. In total, 50 to 60 samples underwent TCR beta sequencing: about 26 tumors plus 27 peripheral blood samples.

The investigation overall reported the following: Top tumor clonotypes rose in blood from baseline to 2 weeks post-radiation, then contracted by 4 weeks, suggesting transient expansion of tumor-resident clones. Because pretreatment tumor biopsies were not available, the study could not determine whether clonotypes were already present within the tumor at baseline. The single-armed trial design could not address effects of radiation dose or scheduling on the TCR repertoire. Dynamics of the blood repertoire were not tracked past 4 weeks after treatment.

The sample's time point label is to be understood as: baseline pretreatment blood. The treatment or condition label of this sample denotes: 15 Gy SBRT to primary tumor, nephrectomy 4 weeks later. Serial peripheral blood from radiation-treated patients was sampled at baseline, 2 weeks and 4 weeks after SBRT to track tumor-enriched clonotypes. Renal cell carcinoma with clear cell pathology was present in all patients. Genomic DNA for TCR sequencing was prepared using the QIAamp DNA Blood Mini Kit (Qiagen). Samples were included in the analyses only if all quality control checks were passed. About this clone itself: Its recognized antigen is unknown. The record has no base qualities; no much larger clone is one base away.

The immunoSEQ kit was used, according to the manufacturer's recommendations, to generate TCR beta libraries from genomic DNA. To prepare the libraries, a first multiplex PCR with proprietary primers was run, followed by a second PCR that added unique barcodes, and a bead cleanup was done after each round. A positive control reaction and a negative control reaction, both provided in the kit, were run with every batch of samples. The final libraries underwent checking on an Agilent 4200 TapeStation D1000 ScreenTape, volumetric pooling, and quantification by qPCR. Sequencing was performed on an Illumina NextSeq500 using a MidOutput 150-cycle cartridge, with 156 Read1 cycles, 15 Index1 cycles, and the kit custom primers. The pooled library was loaded at 0.85 to 1 pM, with a 20% PhiX control spiked in. In the paper's pipeline: The vendor-processed data were analyzed in R, and a clonotype was defined as all T cells that share the same CDR3 nucleotide sequence. In the clone abundance analyses, frequencies in each sample were normalized to that sample's 10,000 most abundant clones. Before analysis, public T cell clones were removed, and these numbered fewer than six per sample on average. An abundance difference of at least 32-fold between compartments was the criterion for calling clonotypes tumor-enriched or baseline blood-enriched. A beta-binomial differential abundance model was used to identify clonotypes that expanded or contracted between blood time points. Similarity between tumor and blood repertoires was quantified using the Baroni-Urbani and Buser coefficient, and groups were compared with two-tailed Wilcoxon tests in R. The clones in this table, taken by TCRdb from immuneACCESS, are in-frame only. Not every clone is retained; where verified, under half of the shortfall comes from an unresolved V gene, and the cause of the rest is unknown. For V, J and clone size, that table is used; D and trimming come from the DNA. Across this sample there are approximately 150,000 clones, with around 90% seen only once. The ten biggest clones cover around 4.4% of the sample.

V and J are trimmed by 3 bases and 3 bases, and the gene matches miss 9 bases of the junction. The CDR3, cysteine through phenylalanine, is 15 amino acids long. Only the CDR3 part of the read is kept: 45 bases, read in frame from the first base. The germline V gene (reference sequence) gives CDR1 as GTSNPN and CDR2 as SVGIG. Sequenced here: blood, sampled from a patient whose treatment included radiotherapy and nephrectomy. The chain links TRBV30 with TRBJ1-2, and 8 bases in between align with TRBD1. This sequence originates from a woman between 70 and 85 years old with renal cell carcinoma. CDR3 loop: CAWRTKDRVYYGYTF. The DNA sequence is TGTGCCTGGAGAACCAAGGACAGGGTATACTATGGCTACACCTTC.